Listed below are T cell receptor beta chains from one sample, sequenced in a study of cytomegalovirus exposure and HLA in healthy donors. The data were produced by immunoSEQ multiplex PCR, yet TCRdb's version contains in-frame clones alone and is incomplete. The sample records roughly 50,000 clones, under 95% being singletons. Input material: PBMCs. The receptors come from a man aged 18 to 30 in good health and CMV-seronegative. Both conserved end residues are part of each CDR3. Fields, in order: J gene, V gene, D gene, clone size, CDR3 DNA, CDR3 protein. A D gene is named only where the DNA matches it firmly. The size of a clone is reported for some rows only, either as once, few or many, or as a class for expanded clones.

j_gene: TRBJ2-1; v_gene: TRBV10-3; d_gene: -; abundance: -; CDR3nt: TGTGCCATCAGTGAGTCGAGCGGAAACAATGAGCAGTTCTTC; CDR3aa: CAISESSGNNEQFF
j_gene: TRBJ1-1; v_gene: TRBV4-2; d_gene: -; abundance: -; CDR3nt: TGTGCCAGCAGCCAAGATTGGTACGGCACTGAAGCTTTCTTT; CDR3aa: CASSQDWYGTEAFF
j_gene: TRBJ2-5; v_gene: TRBV4-2; d_gene: TRBD2; abundance: -; CDR3nt: TGTGCCAGCAGCCAAGGGGTGACTAGCGGGGGGGTAGAGACCCAGTACTTC; CDR3aa: CASSQGVTSGGVETQYF
j_gene: TRBJ1-1; v_gene: TRBV6-5; d_gene: TRBD1; abundance: -; CDR3nt: TGTGCCAGCAGTTGGGACAGGAGCACTGAAGCTTTCTTT; CDR3aa: CASSWDRSTEAFF
j_gene: TRBJ2-7; v_gene: TRBV7-2; d_gene: TRBD2; abundance: -; CDR3nt: TGTGCCAGCAGCACCCTAGCGGGAAACTACGAGCAGTACTTC; CDR3aa: CASSTLAGNYEQYF
j_gene: TRBJ2-7; v_gene: TRBV6-1; d_gene: -; abundance: -; CDR3nt: TGTGCCAGCAGGCTAAGTGGGGGCTCGACCTACGAGCAGTACTTC; CDR3aa: CASRLSGGSTYEQYF
j_gene: TRBJ2-1; v_gene: TRBV9; d_gene: -; abundance: -; CDR3nt: TGTGCCAGCAGCCCCAACTTCAATGAGCAGTTCTTC; CDR3aa: CASSPNFNEQFF
j_gene: TRBJ2-3; v_gene: TRBV15; d_gene: TRBD2; abundance: -; CDR3nt: TGTGCCACCAGCCAGACTAGCGGTTCAGGGGACACAGATACGCAGTATTTT; CDR3aa: CATSQTSGSGDTDTQYF
j_gene: TRBJ2-1; v_gene: TRBV19; d_gene: TRBD2; abundance: -; CDR3nt: TGTGCCAGTAGTACGCAACGGGAGGGCACGGAGCAGTTCTTC; CDR3aa: CASSTQREGTEQFF
j_gene: TRBJ2-6; v_gene: TRBV7-8; d_gene: -; abundance: -; CDR3nt: TGTGCCAGCTCGCCCGCGTCTATGAGCTCTGGGGCCAACGTCCTGACTTTC; CDR3aa: CASSPASMSSGANVLTF
j_gene: TRBJ2-7; v_gene: TRBV15; d_gene: -; abundance: -; CDR3nt: TGTGCCACCAGCAGCTACGGATCCAGGAGGGACGAGCAGTACTTC; CDR3aa: CATSSYGSRRDEQYF
j_gene: TRBJ2-3; v_gene: TRBV28; d_gene: TRBD2; abundance: -; CDR3nt: TGTGCCAGCAGCCCGACAGGCGTTTTCACTAGCGGGAGGGCCGAAGATACGCAGTATTTT; CDR3aa: CASSPTGVFTSGRAEDTQYF
j_gene: TRBJ1-3; v_gene: TRBV4-1; d_gene: -; abundance: -; CDR3nt: TGCGCCAGCAGCCAACGGTCGGGGAGGGCTGGAAACACCATATATTTT; CDR3aa: CASSQRSGRAGNTIYF
j_gene: TRBJ2-7; v_gene: TRBV4-3; d_gene: -; abundance: medium-sized; CDR3nt: TGCGCCAGCAGCCAAGAATGGTATGCGGAGCCCTCCTACGAGCAGTACTTC; CDR3aa: CASSQEWYAEPSYEQYF
j_gene: TRBJ2-1; v_gene: TRBV6-4; d_gene: -; abundance: -; CDR3nt: TGTGCCAGCAGTGACTCTATCCGCTCTTCTCGGGATGAGCAGTTCTTC; CDR3aa: CASSDSIRSSRDEQFF
j_gene: TRBJ2-5; v_gene: TRBV5-8; d_gene: TRBD1; abundance: once; CDR3nt: TGTGCCAGCAGCTCCCGGGACAGGGGATCGGAGACCCAGTACTTC; CDR3aa: CASSSRDRGSETQYF
j_gene: TRBJ2-3; v_gene: TRBV7-2; d_gene: -; abundance: -; CDR3nt: TGTGCCAGCAGCTTACAGGGTTTGGTCGGCACAGATACGCAGTATTTT; CDR3aa: CASSLQGLVGTDTQYF
j_gene: TRBJ2-5; v_gene: TRBV19; d_gene: TRBD2; abundance: once; CDR3nt: TGTGCCAGCCGATCGGGGGGAGAGGAGACCCAGTACTTC; CDR3aa: CASRSGGEETQYF
j_gene: TRBJ1-4; v_gene: TRBV27; d_gene: -; abundance: -; CDR3nt: TGTGCCAGCAGTTTATCCCCAGCAACTAATGAAAAACTGTTTTTT; CDR3aa: CASSLSPATNEKLFF
j_gene: TRBJ2-2; v_gene: TRBV4-2; d_gene: TRBD1; abundance: -; CDR3nt: TGTGCCAGCAGCCCGCAAACAGGGGGCGCAAACACCGGGGAGCTGTTTTTT; CDR3aa: CASSPQTGGANTGELFF
j_gene: TRBJ2-7; v_gene: TRBV6-1; d_gene: TRBD2; abundance: -; CDR3nt: TGTGCCGGGGGGGTTGGGCCCCCGGACGAGCAGTACTTC; CDR3aa: CAGGVGPPDEQYF
j_gene: TRBJ2-3; v_gene: TRBV5-6; d_gene: -; abundance: -; CDR3nt: TGTGCCAGCAGCTTACCGGGAAGCGTGGGGCGGGAAGATACGCAGTATTTT; CDR3aa: CASSLPGSVGREDTQYF
j_gene: TRBJ2-1; v_gene: TRBV28; d_gene: TRBD2; abundance: -; CDR3nt: TGTGCCAGCAGTTTATCAAGACTAGCGGGGGAATGTGAGCAGTTCTTC; CDR3aa: CASSLSRLAGECEQFF
j_gene: TRBJ2-1; v_gene: TRBV30; d_gene: TRBD1; abundance: -; CDR3nt: TGTGCCTGGACCCAGGACAGGTACAATGAGCAGTTCTTC; CDR3aa: CAWTQDRYNEQFF
j_gene: TRBJ2-1; v_gene: TRBV2; d_gene: -; abundance: -; CDR3nt: TGTGCCAGCAATGAAGCCTGGAGCTCCTACAATGAGCAGTTCTTC; CDR3aa: CASNEAWSSYNEQFF
j_gene: TRBJ2-7; v_gene: TRBV28; d_gene: TRBD1; abundance: few; CDR3nt: TGTGCCAGCAAATCCCATGAGAGCCGGGACAGGTACTACGAGCAGTACTTC; CDR3aa: CASKSHESRDRYYEQYF
j_gene: TRBJ1-1; v_gene: TRBV28; d_gene: TRBD1; abundance: -; CDR3nt: TGTGCCAGCACCCCTTCCAGGGGGCGCGGGAACACTGAAGCTTTCTTT; CDR3aa: CASTPSRGRGNTEAFF